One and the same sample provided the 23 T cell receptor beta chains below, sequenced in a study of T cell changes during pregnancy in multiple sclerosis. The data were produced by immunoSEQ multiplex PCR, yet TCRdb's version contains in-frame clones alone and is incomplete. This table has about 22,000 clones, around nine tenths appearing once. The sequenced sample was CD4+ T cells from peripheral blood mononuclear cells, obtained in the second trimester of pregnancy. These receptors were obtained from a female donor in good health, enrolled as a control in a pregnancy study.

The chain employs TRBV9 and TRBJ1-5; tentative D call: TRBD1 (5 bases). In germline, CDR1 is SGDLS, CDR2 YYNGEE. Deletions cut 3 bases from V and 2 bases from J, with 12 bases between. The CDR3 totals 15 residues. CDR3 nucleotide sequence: TGTGCCAGCAGCGGAGAGCAGGGTGGCAATCAGCCCCAGCATTTT. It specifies CASSGEQGGNQPQHF.

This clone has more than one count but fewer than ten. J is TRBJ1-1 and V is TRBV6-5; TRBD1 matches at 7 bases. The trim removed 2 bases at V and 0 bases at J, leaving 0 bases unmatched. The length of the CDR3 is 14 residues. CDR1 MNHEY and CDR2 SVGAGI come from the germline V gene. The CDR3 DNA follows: TGTGCCAGCAGTTACGGGACAGTGAACACTGAAGCTTTCTTT. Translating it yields CASSYGTVNTEAFF.

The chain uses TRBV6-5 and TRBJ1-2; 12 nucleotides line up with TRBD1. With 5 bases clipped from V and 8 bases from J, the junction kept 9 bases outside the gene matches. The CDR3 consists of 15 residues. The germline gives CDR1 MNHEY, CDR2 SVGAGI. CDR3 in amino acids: CASSHPGQGAWGYTF. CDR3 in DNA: TGTGCCAGCAGTCATCCGGGACAGGGGGCTTGGGGCTACACCTTC.

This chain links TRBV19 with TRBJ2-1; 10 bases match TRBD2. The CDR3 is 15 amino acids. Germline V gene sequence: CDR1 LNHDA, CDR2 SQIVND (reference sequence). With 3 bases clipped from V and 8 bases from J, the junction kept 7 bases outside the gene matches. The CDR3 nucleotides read TGTGCCAGTAGTATCTCTAGCGGGGGATTCTATGAGCAGTTCTTC. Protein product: CASSISSGGFYEQFF.

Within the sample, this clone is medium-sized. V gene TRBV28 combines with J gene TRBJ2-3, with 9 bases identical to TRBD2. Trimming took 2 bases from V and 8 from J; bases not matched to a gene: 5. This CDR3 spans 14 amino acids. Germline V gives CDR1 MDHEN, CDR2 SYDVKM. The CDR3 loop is CASSLVAGAGTQYF. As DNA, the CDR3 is TGTGCCAGCAGTTTAGTAGCGGGAGCCGGTACGCAGTATTTT. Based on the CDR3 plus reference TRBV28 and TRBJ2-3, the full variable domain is DVKVTQSSRYLVKRTGEKVFLECVQDMDHENMFWYRQDPGLGLRLIYFSYDVKMKEKGDIPEGYSVSREKKERFSLILESASTNQTSMYLCASSLVAGAGTQYFGPGTRLTVL.

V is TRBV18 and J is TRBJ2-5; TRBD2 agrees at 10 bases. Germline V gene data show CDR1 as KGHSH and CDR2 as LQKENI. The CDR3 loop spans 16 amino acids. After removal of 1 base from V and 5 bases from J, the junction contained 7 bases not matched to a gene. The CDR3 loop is CASSPQRTSGGETQYF. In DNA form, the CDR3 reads TGTGCCAGCTCACCACAGCGGACTAGCGGCGGGGAGACCCAGTACTTC.

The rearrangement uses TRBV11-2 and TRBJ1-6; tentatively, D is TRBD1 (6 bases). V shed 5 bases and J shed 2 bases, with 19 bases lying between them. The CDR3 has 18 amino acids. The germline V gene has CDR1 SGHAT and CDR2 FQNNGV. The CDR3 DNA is TGTGCCAGCAGCCCGACCGGACCAGAGGGGGCCTATAATTCACCCCTCCACTTT. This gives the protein CASSPTGPEGAYNSPLHF.

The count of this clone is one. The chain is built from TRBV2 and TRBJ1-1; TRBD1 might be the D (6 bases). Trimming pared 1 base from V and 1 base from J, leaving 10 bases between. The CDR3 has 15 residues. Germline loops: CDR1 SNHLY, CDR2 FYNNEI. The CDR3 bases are TGTGCCAGCAGTGAAGGGGGGCACCGGAACACTGAAGCTTTCTTT. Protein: CASSEGGHRNTEAFF. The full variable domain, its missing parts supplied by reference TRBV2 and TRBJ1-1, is EPEVTQTPSHQVTQMGQEVILRCVPISNHLYFYWYRQILGQKVEFLVSFYNNEISEKSEIFDDQFSVERPDGSNFTLKIRSTKLEDSAMYFCASSEGGHRNTEAFFGQGTRLTVV.

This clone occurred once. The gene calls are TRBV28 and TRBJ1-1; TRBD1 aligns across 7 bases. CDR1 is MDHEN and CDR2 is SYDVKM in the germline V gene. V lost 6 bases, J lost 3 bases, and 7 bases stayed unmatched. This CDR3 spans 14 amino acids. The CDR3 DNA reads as TGTGCCAGCAGCAAAACACAGGGGTACACTGAAGCTTTCTTT. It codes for CASSKTQGYTEAFF.

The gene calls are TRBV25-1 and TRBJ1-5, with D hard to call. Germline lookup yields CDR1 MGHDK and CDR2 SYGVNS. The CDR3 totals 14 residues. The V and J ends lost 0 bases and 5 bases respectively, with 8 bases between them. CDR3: CASSEYGGHQPQHF. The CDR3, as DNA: TGTGCCAGCAGTGAATATGGCGGCCATCAGCCCCAGCATTTT.

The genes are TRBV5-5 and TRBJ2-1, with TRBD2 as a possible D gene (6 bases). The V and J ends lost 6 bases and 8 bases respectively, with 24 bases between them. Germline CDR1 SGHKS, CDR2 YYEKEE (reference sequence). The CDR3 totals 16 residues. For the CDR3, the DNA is TGTGCCAGCAATTACGGGACTCCCCCCGCACGTGATGAGCAGTTCTTC. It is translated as CASNYGTPPARDEQFF.

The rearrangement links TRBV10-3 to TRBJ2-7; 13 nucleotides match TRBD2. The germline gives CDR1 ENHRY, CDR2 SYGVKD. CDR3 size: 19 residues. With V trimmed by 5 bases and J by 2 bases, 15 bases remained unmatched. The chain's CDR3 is CAISYGLAGDQTGPYEQYF. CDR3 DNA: TGTGCCATCAGTTATGGACTAGCGGGGGACCAGACAGGGCCCTACGAGCAGTACTTC.

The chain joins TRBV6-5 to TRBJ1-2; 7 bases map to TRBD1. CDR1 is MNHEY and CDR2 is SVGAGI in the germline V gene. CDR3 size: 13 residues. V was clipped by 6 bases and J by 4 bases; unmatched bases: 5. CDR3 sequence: CASRRTGGYGYTF. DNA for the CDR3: TGTGCCAGCAGAAGGACAGGCGGCTATGGCTACACCTTC.

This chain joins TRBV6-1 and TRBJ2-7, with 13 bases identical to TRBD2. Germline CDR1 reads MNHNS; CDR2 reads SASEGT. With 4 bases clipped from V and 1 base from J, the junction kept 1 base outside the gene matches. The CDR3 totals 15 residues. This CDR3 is CASSGLAGGSYEQYF. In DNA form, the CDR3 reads TGTGCCAGCAGTGGACTAGCGGGGGGTTCCTACGAGCAGTACTTC.

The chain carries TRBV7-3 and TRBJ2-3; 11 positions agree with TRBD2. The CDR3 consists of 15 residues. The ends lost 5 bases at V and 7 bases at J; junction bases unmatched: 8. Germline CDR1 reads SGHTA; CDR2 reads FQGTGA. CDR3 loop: CASSENSGGANTQYF. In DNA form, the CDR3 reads TGTGCCAGCAGCGAAAATAGCGGGGGGGCAAATACGCAGTATTTT.

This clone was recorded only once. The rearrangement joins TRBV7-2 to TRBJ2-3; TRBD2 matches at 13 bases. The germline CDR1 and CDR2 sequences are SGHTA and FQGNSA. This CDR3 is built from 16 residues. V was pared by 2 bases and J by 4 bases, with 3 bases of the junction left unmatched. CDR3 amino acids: CASSLTSGGGPDTQYF. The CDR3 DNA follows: TGTGCCAGCAGCTTAACTAGCGGGGGGGGCCCAGATACGCAGTATTTT.

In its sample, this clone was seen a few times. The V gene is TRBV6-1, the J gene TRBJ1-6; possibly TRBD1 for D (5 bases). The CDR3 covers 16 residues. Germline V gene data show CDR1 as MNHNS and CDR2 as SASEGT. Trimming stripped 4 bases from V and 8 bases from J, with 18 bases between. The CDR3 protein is CASSGQIASLYSPLHF. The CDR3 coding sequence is TGTGCCAGCAGTGGACAGATCGCCTCATTATATTCACCCCTCCACTTT.

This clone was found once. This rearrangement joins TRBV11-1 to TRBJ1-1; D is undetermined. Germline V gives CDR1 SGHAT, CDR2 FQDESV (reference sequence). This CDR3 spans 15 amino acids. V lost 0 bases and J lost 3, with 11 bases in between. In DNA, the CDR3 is TGTGCCAGCAGCTTAGCGTCGCAGAGGTACACTGAAGCTTTCTTT. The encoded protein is CASSLASQRYTEAFF.

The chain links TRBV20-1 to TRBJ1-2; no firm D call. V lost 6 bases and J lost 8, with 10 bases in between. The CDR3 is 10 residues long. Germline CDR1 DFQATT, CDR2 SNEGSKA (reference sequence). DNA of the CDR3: TGCAGTGCCGCGGGTCTCGGCTACACCTTC. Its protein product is CSAAGLGYTF.

The CDR3 sequence is CASSLVAANYGYTF. The CDR3 DNA reads TGTGCCAGCAGCTTGGTAGCGGCTAACTATGGCTACACCTTC. The chain carries TRBV5-6 and TRBJ1-2; D is undetermined. This CDR3 contains 14 residues. V lost 0 bases, J lost 0 bases, and 6 bases lay in between. From germline, CDR1 is SGHDT and CDR2 YYEEEE.

The CDR3 DNA sequence: TGTGCCAGCTCACCAAAAGCCGGTTCAAGATCACCCCTCCACTTT. Translation gives CASSPKAGSRSPLHF. The chain carries TRBV18 and TRBJ1-6; D is undetermined. With 2 bases removed from V and 10 bases from J, the gap between germline ends came to 15 bases. Germline V lookup: CDR1 KGHSH, CDR2 LQKENI. CDR3 size: 15 residues.

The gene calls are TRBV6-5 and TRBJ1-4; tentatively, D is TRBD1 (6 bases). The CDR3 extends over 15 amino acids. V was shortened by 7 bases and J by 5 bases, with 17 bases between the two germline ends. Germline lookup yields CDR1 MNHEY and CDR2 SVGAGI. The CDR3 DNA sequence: TGTGCCAGCACCTTCAGGGGTTGGGGGAATGAAAAACTGTTTTTT. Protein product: CASTFRGWGNEKLFF.

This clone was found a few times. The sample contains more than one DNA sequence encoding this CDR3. The CDR3 sequence: CASSLVGQGQETQYF. For the CDR3, the DNA is TGCGCCAGCAGCTTGGTCGGGCAGGGGCAAGAGACCCAGTACTTC. The chain couples TRBV5-1 to TRBJ2-5; D might be TRBD1 (6 bases). The CDR3 loop spans 15 amino acids. V lost 0 bases and J lost 2, with 11 bases in between. Germline-derived CDR1 and CDR2 are SGHRS and YFSETQ.